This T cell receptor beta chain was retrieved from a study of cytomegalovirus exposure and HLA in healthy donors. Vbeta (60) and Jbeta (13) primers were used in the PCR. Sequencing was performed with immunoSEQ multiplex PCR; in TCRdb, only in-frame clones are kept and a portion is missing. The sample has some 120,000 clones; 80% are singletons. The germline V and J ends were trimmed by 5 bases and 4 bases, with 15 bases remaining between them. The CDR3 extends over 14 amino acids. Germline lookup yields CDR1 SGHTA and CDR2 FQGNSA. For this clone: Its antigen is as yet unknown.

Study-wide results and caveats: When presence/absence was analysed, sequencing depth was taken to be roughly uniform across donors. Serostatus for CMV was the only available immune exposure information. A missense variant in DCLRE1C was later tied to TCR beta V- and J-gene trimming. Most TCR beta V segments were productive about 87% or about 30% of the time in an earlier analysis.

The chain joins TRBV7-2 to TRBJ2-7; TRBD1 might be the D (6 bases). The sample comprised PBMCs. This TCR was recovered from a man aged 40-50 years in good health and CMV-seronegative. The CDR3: CASSPQTGAYEQYF. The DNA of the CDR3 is TGTGCCAGCAGCCCCCAGACAGGCGCATACGAGCAGTACTTC.